Below are 9 T cell receptor beta chains sequenced from a single sample in a study of graft-versus-host responses after intestinal transplantation. Here immunoSEQ multiplex PCR was the method, and the copy in TCRdb shows in-frame clones only, minus some. The table lists under 55,000 clones, roughly 91% of them singletons. Sequences were derived from PBMCs, sampled 524 days after transplant. The receptors derive from a human patient who received an intestinal transplant, so some T cells may come from the graft donor.

The chain carries TRBV7-3 and TRBJ2-5; 7 nucleotides line up with TRBD2. V was pared by 2 bases and J by 2 bases, with 2 bases of the junction left unmatched. The V gene's germline CDR1 is SGHTA and CDR2 FQGTGA. The CDR3 loop spans 14 amino acids. The CDR3 region has the DNA TGTGCCAGCAGCTTACTGGGGGGGCAAGAGACCCAGTACTTC. The encoded protein is CASSLLGGQETQYF.

The chain carries TRBV25-1 and TRBJ1-1; no clear D gene. The V end was cut by 8 bases, the J end by 0 bases, with 4 bases between. CDR3 length equals 11 residues. Germline V gene sequence: CDR1 MGHDK, CDR2 SYGVNS. Written as DNA, the CDR3 is TGTGCCAGCGGCCTGAACACTGAAGCTTTCTTT. Translating gives CASGLNTEAFF.

The rearrangement uses TRBV28 and TRBJ2-3; 9 bases match TRBD2. Trimming at V came to 3 bases and at J to 5 bases, leaving 6 bases not matched to a gene. This CDR3 is built from 15 residues. The germline V gene has CDR1 MDHEN and CDR2 SYDVKM. CDR3 in amino acids: CASSFLSGRGDTQYF. In DNA form, the CDR3 reads TGTGCCAGCAGTTTCCTTAGCGGGAGAGGAGATACGCAGTATTTT.

This sequence joins TRBV5-1 and TRBJ1-3, with unresolved D. The CDR3 is 16 residues long. From germline, CDR1 is SGHRS and CDR2 YFSETQ. Trimming cost V 0 bases and J 4 bases, with 14 bases left between them. In DNA, the CDR3 is TGCGCCAGCAGCTTGGCGACGGTAAGATCCGGAAACACCATATATTTT. It is translated as CASSLATVRSGNTIYF.

The chain is built from TRBV5-1 and TRBJ1-2; 7 bases agree with TRBD1. This CDR3 is 17 amino acids long. Germline CDR1 SGHRS, CDR2 YFSETQ. V shed 3 bases and J 0 bases; nucleotides not matched to a gene: 11. The CDR3 is CASSSPQGTQTNYGYTF. The CDR3 DNA is TGCGCCAGCAGCTCACCACAGGGGACACAGACTAACTATGGCTACACCTTC. Full variable domain (rest looked up from reference TRBV5-1 and TRBJ1-2): KAGVTQTPRYLIKTRGQQVTLSCSPISGHRSVSWYQQTPGQGLQFLFEYFSETQRNKGNFPGRFSGRQFSNSRSEMNVSTLELGDSALYLCASSSPQGTQTNYGYTFGSGTRLTVV.

The chain uses TRBV5-5 and TRBJ2-7; no clear D. V lost 4 bases, J lost 4 bases, and 18 bases lay in between. The CDR3 contains 15 residues. Germline lookup yields CDR1 SGHKS and CDR2 YYEKEE (reference sequence). CDR3 bases: TGTGCCAGCAGCCCGAAACACGTTATGACGTACGAGCAGTACTTC. This translates into CASSPKHVMTYEQYF. Using reference TRBV5-5 and TRBJ2-7 for the parts outside the CDR3, the full variable domain is DAGVTQSPTHLIKTRGQQVTLRCSPISGHKSVSWYQQVLGQGPQFIFQYYEKEERGRGNFPDRFSARQFPNYSSELNVNALLLGDSALYLCASSPKHVMTYEQYFGPGTRLTVT.

This chain links TRBV19 with TRBJ1-2, with D possibly matching TRBD1 (5 bases). The V and J ends lost 5 bases and 0 bases respectively, with 13 bases between them. The CDR3 length is 15 residues. Germline V lookup: CDR1 LNHDA, CDR2 SQIVND (reference sequence). The CDR3 bases are TGTGCCAGTAGTCCTGGGGACGGAGCTAACTATGGCTACACCTTC. Translation: CASSPGDGANYGYTF.

The chain combines TRBV28 with TRBJ1-2, with D unclear. The CDR3 consists of 15 residues. Trimming cost V 4 bases and J 7 bases, with 19 bases left between them. The germline V gene has CDR1 MDHEN and CDR2 SYDVKM. CDR3 sequence reads: CASSSRVNPRSGYTF. The CDR3, as DNA: TGTGCCAGCAGTTCCCGGGTCAACCCCCGAAGTGGCTACACCTTC.

The chain recombines TRBV4-1 with TRBJ2-3; D not resolved. In germline, CDR1 is MGHRA, CDR2 YSYEKL. The CDR3 spans 11 residues. V lost 4 bases and J lost 6, with 5 bases in between. This CDR3 reads CASSLYDTQYF. The CDR3 DNA is TGCGCCAGCAGCCTATACGATACGCAGTATTTT.